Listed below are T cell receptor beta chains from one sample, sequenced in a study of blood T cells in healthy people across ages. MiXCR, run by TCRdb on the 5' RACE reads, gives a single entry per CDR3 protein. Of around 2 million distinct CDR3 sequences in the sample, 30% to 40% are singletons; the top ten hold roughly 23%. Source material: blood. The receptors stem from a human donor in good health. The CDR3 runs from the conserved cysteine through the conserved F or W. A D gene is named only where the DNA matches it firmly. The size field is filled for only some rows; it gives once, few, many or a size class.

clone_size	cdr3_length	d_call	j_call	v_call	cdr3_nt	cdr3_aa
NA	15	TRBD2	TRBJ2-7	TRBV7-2	TGTGCCAGCAGGATAAGGCGGGGGGGCACCTACGAGCAGTACTTC	CASRIRRGGTYEQYF
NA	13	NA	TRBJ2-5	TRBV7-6	TGTGCCAGCAGCTTTACGCCTCAAGAGACCCAGTACTTC	CASSFTPQETQYF
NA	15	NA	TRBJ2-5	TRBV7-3	TGTGCCAGCAGCATCCAAACAGGGTACCAAGAGACCCAGTACTTC	CASSIQTGYQETQYF
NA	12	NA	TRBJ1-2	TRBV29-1	TGCAGCGTTGCGACAGAAACTTCTGGCTACACCTTC	CSVATETSGYTF
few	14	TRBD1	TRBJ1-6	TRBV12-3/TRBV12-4	TGTGCCAGCAGGGGGACAGGGGATAATTCACCCCTCCACTTT	CASRGTGDNSPLHF
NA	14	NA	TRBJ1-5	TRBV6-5	TGTGCCAGCAGGTACTCACAGGCCGGTCAGCCCCAGCATTTT	CASRYSQAGQPQHF
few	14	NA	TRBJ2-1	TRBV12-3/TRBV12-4	TGTGCCAGCAGTTTACCAGGGAACATCGATGAGCAGTTCTTC	CASSLPGNIDEQFF
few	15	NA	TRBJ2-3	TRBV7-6	TGTGCCAGCAGCTTACATCGGGGGCACACGGGGACGCAGTATTTT	CASSLHRGHTGTQYF
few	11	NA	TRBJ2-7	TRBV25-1	TGTGCCAGCACGATGGGGAACGAGCAGTACTTC	CASTMGNEQYF
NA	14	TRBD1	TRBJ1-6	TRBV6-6	TGTGCCAGCAGAACCGGGACAGGGGTACCACCCCTCCACTTT	CASRTGTGVPPLHF
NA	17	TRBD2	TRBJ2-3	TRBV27	TGTGCCAGCAGCCCTAAAAGGGGACTAGCTATTACAGATACGCAGTATTTT	CASSPKRGLAITDTQYF
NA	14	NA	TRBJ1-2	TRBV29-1	TGCAGCGTTGAGACCGACAGGACCAACTGTGGCTACACCTTC	CSVETDRTNCGYTF
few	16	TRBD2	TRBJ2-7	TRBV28	TGTGCCAGCAGTTCACACATTAGCGGGGGGACCTACGAGCAGTACTTC	CASSSHISGGTYEQYF
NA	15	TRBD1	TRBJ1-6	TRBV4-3	TGCGCCAGCAGCCGGGAAACAGGGGGTAATTCACCCCTCCACTTT	CASSRETGGNSPLHF
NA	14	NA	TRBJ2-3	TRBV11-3	TGTGCCAGCAGCTTAGATCTGCCACCAGATACGCAGTATTTT	CASSLDLPPDTQYF
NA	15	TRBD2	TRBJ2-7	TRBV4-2	TGTGCCAGCAGCCAAGCTAGCGGGGTGAGCTACGAGCAGTACTTC	CASSQASGVSYEQYF
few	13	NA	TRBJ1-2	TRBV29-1	TGCAGCGTTGAGGGGGAGGGAGAGTATGGCTACACCTTC	CSVEGEGEYGYTF
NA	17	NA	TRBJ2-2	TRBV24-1	TGTGCCACCAGTCTGAGCCTGAGGAGAGCTGACACCGGGGAGCTGTTTTTT	CATSLSLRRADTGELFF
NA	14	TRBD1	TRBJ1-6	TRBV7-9	TGTGCCAGCAGCTCCGGGACAGCATCTTCACCCCTCCACTTT	CASSSGTASSPLHF
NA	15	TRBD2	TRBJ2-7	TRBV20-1	TGCAGTGCTAGAGATCCCCCGGGGGGTTACAATGAGCAGTACTTC	CSARDPPGGYNEQYF
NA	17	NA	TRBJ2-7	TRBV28	TGTGCCAGCAGTTTTGTTTCGTCGCGAGGATTCTCCTACGAGCAGTACTTC	CASSFVSSRGFSYEQYF
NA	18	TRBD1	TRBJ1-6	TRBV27	TGTGCCAGCAGTTCCCCCCTGAGGGAGGGACAGGGGATGTCACCCCTCCACTTT	CASSSPLREGQGMSPLHF
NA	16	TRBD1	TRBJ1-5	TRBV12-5	TGTGCTAGTGGCCTGACAGGGTCCAAGGGCAATCAGCCCCAGCATTTT	CASGLTGSKGNQPQHF
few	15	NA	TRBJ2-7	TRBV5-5	TGTGCCAGCAGCTTGACAGGCCAATTCTCCTACGAGCAGTACTTC	CASSLTGQFSYEQYF
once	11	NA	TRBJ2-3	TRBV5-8	TGTGCCAGCAGCTTTTATGGTACGCAGTATTTT	CASSFYGTQYF
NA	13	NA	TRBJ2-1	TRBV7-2	TGTGCCAGCAGCAGGGGACCGAAAAGTGAGCAGTTCTTC	CASSRGPKSEQFF
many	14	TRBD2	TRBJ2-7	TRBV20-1	TGCAGTGCTAGGCGTAGCGGGGGAGGGTACGAGCAGTACTTC	CSARRSGGGYEQYF
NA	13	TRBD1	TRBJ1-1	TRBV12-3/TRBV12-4	TGTGCCAGCAGTTTTGACAGGGAACATGAAGCTTTCTTT	CASSFDREHEAFF
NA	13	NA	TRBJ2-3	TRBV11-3	TGTGCCGGCAGCTTAGAAGAGGGTGGTACGCAGTATTTT	CAGSLEEGGTQYF
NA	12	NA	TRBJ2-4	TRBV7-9	TGTGCCAGCAGCTTAGAAGGTACGAAGCAGTACTTC	CASSLEGTKQYF
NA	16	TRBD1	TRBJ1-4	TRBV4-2	TGTGCCTCCAGGGGGGGTCAGGGAGTAGCTAATGAAAAACTGTTTTTT	CASRGGQGVANEKLFF
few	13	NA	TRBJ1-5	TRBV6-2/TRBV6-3	TGTGCCAGCAGTCTTGAGGACTATCAGCCCCAGCATTTT	CASSLEDYQPQHF
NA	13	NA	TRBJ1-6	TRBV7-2	TGTGCCAGCAGCCCGGACTGGCCCGAGGGTCTCCACTTT	CASSPDWPEGLHF
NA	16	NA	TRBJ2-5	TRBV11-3	TGTGCCAGCAGCTTAATTGACCCGTTCAGTAGAGAGACCCAGTACTTC	CASSLIDPFSRETQYF
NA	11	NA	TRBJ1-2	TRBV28	TGTGCCAGTGCAGAAGCATTTGGCTACACCTTC	CASAEAFGYTF
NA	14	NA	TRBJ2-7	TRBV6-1	TGTGCCAGCAGTGAAATGGGACTGAACTACGAGCAGTACTTC	CASSEMGLNYEQYF
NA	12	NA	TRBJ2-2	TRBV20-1	TGCAGTGCTTGGACCAACACCGGGGAGCTGTTTTTT	CSAWTNTGELFF
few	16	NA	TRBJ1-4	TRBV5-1	TGCGCCAGCAGCACAGGACGGGGTGCAACTAATGAAAACCTGTTTTTT	CASSTGRGATNENLFF
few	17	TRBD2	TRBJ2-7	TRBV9	TGTGCCAGCAGCGTCCAAGCGGGGGGCCTAAACCTCTACGAGCAGTACTTC	CASSVQAGGLNLYEQYF
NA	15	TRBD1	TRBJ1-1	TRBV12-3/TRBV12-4	TGTGCCAGCAGTCCACAGGGACAGGCTTACACTGAAGCTTTCTTT	CASSPQGQAYTEAFF
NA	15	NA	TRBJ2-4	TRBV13	TGTGCCAGCAGCTTGTTAGGGGGAAGGGAAAACATTCAGTACTTC	CASSLLGGRENIQYF
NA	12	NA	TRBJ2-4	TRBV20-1	TGCAGTGCTAGCGGGGGTGGCAACATTCAGTACTTC	CSASGGGNIQYF
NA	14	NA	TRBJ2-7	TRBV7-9	TGTGCCAGCAGCCTAGTAAGAGAGTCCTACGGGCAGTACTTC	CASSLVRESYGQYF
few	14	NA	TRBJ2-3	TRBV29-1	TGCAGCGGAAGGCGGACAATTAGCACAGATACGCAGTATTTT	CSGRRTISTDTQYF
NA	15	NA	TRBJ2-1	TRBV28	TGTGCCAGCAGTTTACTTCTGGGGGGCCCCAATGAGCAGTTCTTC	CASSLLLGGPNEQFF